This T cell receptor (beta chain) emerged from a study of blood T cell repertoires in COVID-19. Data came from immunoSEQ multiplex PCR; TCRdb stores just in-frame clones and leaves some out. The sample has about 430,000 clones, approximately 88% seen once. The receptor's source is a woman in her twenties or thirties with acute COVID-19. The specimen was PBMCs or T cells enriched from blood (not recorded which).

CDR3 protein: CASSSRDTGNTIYF. CDR3 sequence (DNA): TGTGCCAGTAGCTCCAGAGACACTGGAAACACCATATATTTT. The chain recombines TRBV19 with TRBJ1-3; D is unclear. The CDR3 is 14 residues long. The germline gives CDR1 LNHDA, CDR2 SQIVND (reference sequence). V was cut by 6 bases and J by 2 bases, with 11 bases left in between.